These 18 T cell receptor beta chains were sequenced from one sample in a study of beta chain features in type 1 diabetes. Study conclusions and caveats: Shortening of TCRB CDR3s, moderate but significant, appeared in all four CD4+ subsets of Type 1 diabetes patients.

The sequenced template was cDNA made from the entire isolated RNA. Assay used: immunoSEQ multiplex PCR; TCRdb lists only in-frame clones, some missing. This sample has about 340,000 clones; roughly 14% occur once, and the top ten carry approximately 0.016%. Their recognized antigens are unknown. The sample was naive CD4+ T cells from blood. These TCRs come from a woman in her late teens or twenties with type 1 diabetes.

This clone has only a few counts. V and J are TRBV19 and TRBJ2-2, with 12 bases identical to TRBD1. J gave up 7 bases and V 6 bases, and 9 bases lay outside the gene matches. The CDR3 runs 16 residues. The germline CDR1 and CDR2 sequences are LNHDA and SQIVND (reference sequence). Here the CDR3 reads CASRTSGQGAIGELFF. CDR3 DNA: TGTGCCAGTAGAACCTCGGGACAGGGGGCCATCGGGGAGCTGTTTTTT.

In its sample, this clone was seen a few times. The chain combines TRBV30 with TRBJ2-5, with TRBD2 matching over 7 bases. V shed 3 bases and J 5 bases; nucleotides not matched to a gene: 6. Germline V gene data show CDR1 as GTSNPN and CDR2 as SVGIG (reference sequence). CDR3 length equals 13 residues. This CDR3 is CAWSPSGTETQYF. CDR3 DNA: TGTGCCTGGAGCCCGAGCGGGACTGAGACCCAGTACTTC.

This clone was recorded a few times. This rearrangement joins TRBV30 to TRBJ2-1; no definite D call. The V end lost 0 bases, the J end lost 3 bases, and 9 bases lay between the germline ends. This CDR3 is built from 14 residues. CDR1 and CDR2 (germline): GTSNPN, SVGIG (reference sequence). CDR3 sequence (DNA): TGTGCCTGGAGTGTATTGGTCTACTACAATGAGCAGTTCTTC. This sequence encodes CAWSVLVYYNEQFF.

This clone showed up just a few times. The rearrangement uses TRBV7-2 and TRBJ2-3; 11 positions agree with TRBD2. CDR3 length: 15 residues. V shed 5 bases and J 3 bases; nucleotides not matched to a gene: 4. Germline V gives CDR1 SGHTA, CDR2 FQGNSA. The CDR3 here is CASSPGTSGTDTQYF. The DNA of the CDR3 is TGTGCCAGCAGCCCCGGGACTAGCGGTACAGATACGCAGTATTTT.

The chain has TRBV7-3 and TRBJ2-7; TRBD2 is a possible D gene (5 bases). V lost 3 bases and J 6 bases, leaving 9 bases between the germline ends. CDR1 is SGHTA, CDR2 FQGTGA, per germline. CDR3 length: 12 amino acids. The CDR3 protein is CASSFLGGEQYF. The DNA of the CDR3 is TGTGCCAGCAGCTTCCTTGGAGGCGAGCAGTACTTC.

This chain uses TRBV5-4 with TRBJ2-1; 10 bases fit TRBD2. The CDR3 consists of 15 residues. Per the germline V gene, CDR1 is SGHNT and CDR2 is YYREEE (reference sequence). V was clipped by 2 bases and J by 5 bases; unmatched bases: 4. CDR3 residues: CASSFTSGVNNEQFF. Here the CDR3 DNA reads TGTGCCAGCAGCTTTACTAGCGGGGTCAACAATGAGCAGTTCTTC.

This clone turned up a few times. V usage is TRBV5-4 and J usage is TRBJ2-5, with a weak D call TRBD2 (6 bases). This CDR3 is 15 amino acids long. Between the trimmed V and J ends, which lost 0 bases and 6 bases, there was a span of 15 bases. Germline CDR1 is SGHNT and CDR2 is YYREEE (reference sequence). The CDR3 coding sequence is TGTGCCAGCAGCTTGGGGGGAGGTGCGGGACAGACCCAGTACTTC. It codes for CASSLGGGAGQTQYF.

This chain joins TRBV5-1 and TRBJ2-6; D may be TRBD2 (7 bases). In germline, CDR1 is SGHRS, CDR2 YFSETQ. V shed 7 bases and J shed 4 bases, with 15 bases lying between them. The CDR3 is 15 residues long. The CDR3 DNA follows: TGCGCCAGCTCCGACCGGGGGGCCGGGGCCAACGTCCTGACTTTC. It codes for CASSDRGAGANVLTF.

This clone occurred a few times. CDR3 loop: CASSVAPGQGGNEQFF. For the CDR3, the DNA is TGTGCCAGCAGCGTAGCTCCAGGACAGGGAGGCAATGAGCAGTTCTTC. This chain joins TRBV9 and TRBJ2-1; 8 bases agree with TRBD1. V was clipped by 0 bases and J by 6 bases; unmatched bases: 8. CDR3 length equals 16 residues. Germline V gene sequence: CDR1 SGDLS, CDR2 YYNGEE.

This clone was found a few times. V usage is TRBV29-1 and J usage is TRBJ2-2; D is unresolved. CDR1 is SQVTM, CDR2 ANQGSEA, per germline. Trimming stripped 4 bases from V and 1 base from J, with 4 bases between. The CDR3 is 12 amino acids. The chain's CDR3 is CSVVRNTGELFF. CDR3 nucleotide sequence: TGCAGCGTTGTCAGGAACACCGGGGAGCTGTTTTTT.

The sample holds a few counts of this clone. This sequence joins TRBV11-2 and TRBJ1-4, with D possibly being TRBD1 (6 bases). Germline values: CDR1 SGHAT, CDR2 FQNNGV. CDR3 size: 14 residues. The germline V and J ends were trimmed by 6 bases and 9 bases, with 17 bases remaining between them. CDR3: CASRLPGHDQKLFF. Written as DNA, the CDR3 is TGTGCCAGCAGGCTACCGGGACACGATCAAAAACTGTTTTTT.

This clone occurred a few times. This sequence joins TRBV18 and TRBJ2-1; no reliable D call. V was clipped by 3 bases and J by 5 bases, with 5 bases between them. The germline CDR1 and CDR2 sequences are KGHSH and LQKENI. The CDR3 sequence is 12 residues long. Written as DNA, the CDR3 is TGTGCCAGCTCACCCCAAAACAATGAGCAGTTCTTC. Residues: CASSPQNNEQFF.

This clone was seen a handful of times. The gene calls are TRBV11-2 and TRBJ1-1, with D unclear. V was shortened by 3 bases and J by 3 bases, with 8 bases between the two germline ends. The CDR3 totals 13 residues. Germline CDR1 is SGHAT and CDR2 is FQNNGV. The CDR3 spells CASSFQAYTEAFF. CDR3 in DNA: TGTGCCAGCAGCTTTCAGGCATACACTGAAGCTTTCTTT.

The V call is TRBV4-1, the J call TRBJ2-3; 8 nucleotides line up with TRBD2. The junction had 18 bases not matched to a gene; V was cut back by 4 bases and J by 3 bases. The germline gives CDR1 MGHRA, CDR2 YSYEKL. The CDR3 spans 19 residues. The CDR3 DNA reads TGCGCCAGCAGCCGCCTCGTGGGAAGCGGGAGTCGGGGAACAGATACGCAGTATTTT. Protein: CASSRLVGSGSRGTDTQYF.

The rearrangement uses TRBV18 and TRBJ1-1; 7 bases line up with TRBD1. J was trimmed by 6 bases and V by 5 bases; bases with no gene match: 9. The CDR3 loop spans 14 amino acids. Germline V gene sequence: CDR1 KGHSH, CDR2 LQKENI. The CDR3 protein is CASSFGTARAEAFF. CDR3 bases: TGTGCCAGCTCATTTGGGACAGCCCGAGCTGAAGCTTTCTTT.

This clone was picked up a small number of times. V and J are TRBV7-4 and TRBJ2-7; D perhaps matches TRBD1 (6 bases). Germline V gives CDR1 SGHVT, CDR2 SQSDAQ. The ends were cut back, 3 bases at V and 1 base at J, with 13 bases in the middle. This CDR3 region has 15 residues. In DNA form, the CDR3 reads TGTGCCAGCAGCTTCCCCTCCGGACAGTCCTACGAGCAGTACGTC. Its translation is CASSFPSGQSYEQYV.

CDR3 loop: CASSIVAQLNQPQHF. The CDR3 nucleotides read TGTGCCAGTAGTATAGTAGCCCAGCTCAATCAGCCCCAGCATTTT. The chain recombines TRBV19 with TRBJ1-5, with D hard to call. The CDR3 runs 15 residues. CDR1 and CDR2 (germline): LNHDA, SQIVND (reference sequence). V was clipped by 1 base and J by 3 bases, with 10 bases between them. The full variable domain, completed using reference TRBV19 and TRBJ1-5, is DGGITQSPKYLFRKEGQNVTLSCEQNLNHDAMYWYRQDPGQGLRLIYYSQIVNDFQKGDIAEGYSVSREKKESFPLTVTSAQKNPTAFYLCASSIVAQLNQPQHFGDGTRLSIL.

CDR3 region: CASSPRVSHEQYF. In nucleotides, the CDR3 is TGTGCCAGCAGCCCCCGGGTCAGCCACGAGCAGTACTTC. The chain uses TRBV9 and TRBJ2-7; no reliable D call. CDR1 and CDR2 from the germline V gene are SGDLS and YYNGEE. This CDR3 has 13 amino acids. V lost 4 bases to trimming and J lost 5 bases, with 13 bases between them.